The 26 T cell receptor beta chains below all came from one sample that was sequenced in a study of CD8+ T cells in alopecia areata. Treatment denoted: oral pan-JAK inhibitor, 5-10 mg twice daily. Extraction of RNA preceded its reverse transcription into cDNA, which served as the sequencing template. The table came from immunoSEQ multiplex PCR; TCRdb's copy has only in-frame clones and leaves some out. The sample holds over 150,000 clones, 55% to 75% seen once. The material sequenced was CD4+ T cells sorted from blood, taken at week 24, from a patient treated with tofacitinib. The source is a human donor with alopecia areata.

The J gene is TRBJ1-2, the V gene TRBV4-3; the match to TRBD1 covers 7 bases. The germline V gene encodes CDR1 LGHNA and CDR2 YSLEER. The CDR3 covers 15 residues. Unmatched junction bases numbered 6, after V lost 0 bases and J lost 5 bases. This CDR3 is CASSQDSRGYYGYTF. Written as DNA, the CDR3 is TGCGCCAGCAGCCAAGACAGCAGGGGGTATTATGGCTACACCTTC.

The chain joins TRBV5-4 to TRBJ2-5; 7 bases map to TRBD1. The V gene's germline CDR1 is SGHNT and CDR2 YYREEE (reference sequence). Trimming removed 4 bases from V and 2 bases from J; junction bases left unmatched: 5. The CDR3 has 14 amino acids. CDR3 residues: CASSPGTAQETQYF. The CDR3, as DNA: TGTGCCAGCAGCCCGGGGACAGCACAAGAGACCCAGTACTTC. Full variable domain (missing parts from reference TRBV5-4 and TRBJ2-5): ETGVTQSPTHLIKTRGQQVTLRCSSQSGHNTVSWYQQALGQGPQFIFQYYREEENGRGNFPPRFSGLQFPNYSSELNVNALELDDSALYLCASSPGTAQETQYFGPGTRLLVL.

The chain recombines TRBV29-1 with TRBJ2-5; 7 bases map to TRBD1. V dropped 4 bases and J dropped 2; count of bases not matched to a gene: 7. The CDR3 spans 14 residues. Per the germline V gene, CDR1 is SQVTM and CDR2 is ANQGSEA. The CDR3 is CSVARQGFQETQYF. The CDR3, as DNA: TGCAGCGTTGCCCGACAGGGTTTTCAAGAGACCCAGTACTTC.

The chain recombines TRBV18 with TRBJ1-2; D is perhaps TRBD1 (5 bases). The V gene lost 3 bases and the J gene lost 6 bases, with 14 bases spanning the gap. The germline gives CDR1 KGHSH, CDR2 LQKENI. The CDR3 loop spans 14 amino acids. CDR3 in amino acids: CASSPEQERHGYTF. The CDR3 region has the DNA TGTGCCAGCTCACCTGAACAGGAAAGGCATGGCTACACCTTC.

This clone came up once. CDR3 nucleotides: TGTGCCAGACGTCAGCGGGACAATGAGCAGTTCTTC. Amino acids: CARRQRDNEQFF. The chain carries TRBV19 and TRBJ2-1; D possibly corresponds to TRBD2 (6 bases). Trimming removed 9 bases at V and 5 bases at J, with 11 bases between. The length of the CDR3 is 12 residues. Germline assignment: CDR1 LNHDA and CDR2 SQIVND (reference sequence).

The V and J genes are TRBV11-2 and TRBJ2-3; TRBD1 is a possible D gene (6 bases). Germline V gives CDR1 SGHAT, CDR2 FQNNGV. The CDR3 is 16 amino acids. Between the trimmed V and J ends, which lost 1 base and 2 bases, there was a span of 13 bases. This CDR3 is CASSLGQTGNTDTQYF. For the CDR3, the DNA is TGTGCCAGCAGCTTAGGTCAAACAGGGAACACAGATACGCAGTATTTT.

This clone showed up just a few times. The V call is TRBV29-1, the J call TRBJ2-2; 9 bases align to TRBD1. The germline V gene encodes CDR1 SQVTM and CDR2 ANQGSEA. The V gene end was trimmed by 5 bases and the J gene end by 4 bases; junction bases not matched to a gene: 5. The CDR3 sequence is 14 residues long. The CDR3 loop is CSVRDRALTGELFF. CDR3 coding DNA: TGCAGCGTTCGGGACAGGGCCCTCACCGGGGAGCTGTTTTTT.

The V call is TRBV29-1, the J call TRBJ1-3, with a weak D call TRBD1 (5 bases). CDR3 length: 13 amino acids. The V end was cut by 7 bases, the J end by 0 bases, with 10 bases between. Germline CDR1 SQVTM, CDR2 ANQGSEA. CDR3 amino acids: CSAGPHSGNTIYF. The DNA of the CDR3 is TGCAGCGCAGGGCCCCACTCTGGAAACACCATATATTTT.

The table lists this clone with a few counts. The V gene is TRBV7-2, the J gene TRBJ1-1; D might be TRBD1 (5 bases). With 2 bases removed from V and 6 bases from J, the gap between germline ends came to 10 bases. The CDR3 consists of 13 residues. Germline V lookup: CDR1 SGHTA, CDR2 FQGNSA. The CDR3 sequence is CASSLYVGPEAFF. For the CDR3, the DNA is TGTGCCAGCAGCTTATATGTGGGACCTGAAGCTTTCTTT.

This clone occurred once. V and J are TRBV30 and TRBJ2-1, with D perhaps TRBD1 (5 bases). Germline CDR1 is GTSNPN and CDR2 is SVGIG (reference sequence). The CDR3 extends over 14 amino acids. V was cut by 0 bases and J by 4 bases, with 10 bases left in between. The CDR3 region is CAWSVLRGYNEQFF. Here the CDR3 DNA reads TGTGCCTGGAGTGTATTAAGGGGATACAATGAGCAGTTCTTC.

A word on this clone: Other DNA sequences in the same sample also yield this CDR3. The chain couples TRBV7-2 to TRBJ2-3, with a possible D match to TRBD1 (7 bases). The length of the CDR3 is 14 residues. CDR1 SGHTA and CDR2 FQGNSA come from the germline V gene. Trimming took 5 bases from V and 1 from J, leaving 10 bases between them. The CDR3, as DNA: TGTGCCAGCAGCGCAGGGGGGCGCACAGATACGCAGTATTTT. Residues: CASSAGGRTDTQYF.

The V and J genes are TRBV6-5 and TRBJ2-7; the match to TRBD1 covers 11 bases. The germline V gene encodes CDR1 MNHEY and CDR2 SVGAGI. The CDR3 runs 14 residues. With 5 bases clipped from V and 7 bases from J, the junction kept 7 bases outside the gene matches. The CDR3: CASSEGQGAREQYF. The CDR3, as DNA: TGTGCCAGCAGTGAAGGACAGGGGGCTAGGGAGCAGTACTTC.

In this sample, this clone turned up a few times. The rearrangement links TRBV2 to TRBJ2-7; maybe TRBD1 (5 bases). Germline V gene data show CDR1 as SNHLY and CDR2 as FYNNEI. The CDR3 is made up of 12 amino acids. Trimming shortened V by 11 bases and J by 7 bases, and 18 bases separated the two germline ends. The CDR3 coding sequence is TGTGCCTCCGCAGGGCTAGATATAGAGCAGTACTTC. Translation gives CASAGLDIEQYF.

The CDR3 bases are TGTGCCAGCAGCCCCCTAGCGGACAATGAGCAGTTCTTC. This sequence encodes CASSPLADNEQFF. V and J are TRBV7-3 and TRBJ2-1, with 7 bases lining up with TRBD2. Germline lookup yields CDR1 SGHTA and CDR2 FQGTGA. This CDR3 has 13 amino acids. Losses at the gene ends were 5 bases for V and 5 bases for J; bases not matched to a gene: 3.

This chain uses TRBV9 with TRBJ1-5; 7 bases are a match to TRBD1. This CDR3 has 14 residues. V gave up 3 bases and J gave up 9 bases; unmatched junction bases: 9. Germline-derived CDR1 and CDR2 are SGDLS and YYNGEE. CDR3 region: CASSGDSGRVPQHF. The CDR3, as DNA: TGTGCCAGCAGCGGGGACAGTGGGCGAGTGCCCCAGCATTTT.

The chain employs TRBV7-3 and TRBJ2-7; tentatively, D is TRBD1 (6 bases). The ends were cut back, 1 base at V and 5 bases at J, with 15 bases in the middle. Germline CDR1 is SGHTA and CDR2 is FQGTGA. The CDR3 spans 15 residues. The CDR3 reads CASSLSGQGSDEQYF. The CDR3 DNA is TGTGCCAGCAGCTTAAGTGGGCAGGGGTCCGACGAGCAGTACTTC.

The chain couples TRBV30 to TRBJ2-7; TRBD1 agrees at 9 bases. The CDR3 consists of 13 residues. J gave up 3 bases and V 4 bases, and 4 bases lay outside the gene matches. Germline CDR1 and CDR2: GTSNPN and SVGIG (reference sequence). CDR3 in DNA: TGTGCCTGGATGGGGACAGGGAGCTACGAGCAGTACTTC. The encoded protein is CAWMGTGSYEQYF.

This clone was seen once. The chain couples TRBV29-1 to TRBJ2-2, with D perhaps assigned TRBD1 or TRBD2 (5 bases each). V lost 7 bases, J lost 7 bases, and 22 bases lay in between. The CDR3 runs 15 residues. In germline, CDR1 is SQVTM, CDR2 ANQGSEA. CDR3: CSAGDGARAGGELFF. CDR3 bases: TGCAGCGCCGGGGACGGAGCCCGGGCTGGCGGGGAGCTGTTTTTT.

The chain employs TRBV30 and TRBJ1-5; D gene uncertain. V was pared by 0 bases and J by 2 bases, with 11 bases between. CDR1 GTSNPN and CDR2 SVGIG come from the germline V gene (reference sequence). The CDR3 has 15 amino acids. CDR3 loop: CAWSVLGQGNQPQHF. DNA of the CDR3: TGTGCCTGGAGTGTATTGGGCCAGGGCAATCAGCCCCAGCATTTT.

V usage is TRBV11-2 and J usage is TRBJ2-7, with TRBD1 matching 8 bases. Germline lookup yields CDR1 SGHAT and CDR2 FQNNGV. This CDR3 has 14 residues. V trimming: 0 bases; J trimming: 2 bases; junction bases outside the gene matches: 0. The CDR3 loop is CASSLDRGPYEQYF. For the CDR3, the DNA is TGTGCCAGCAGCTTAGACAGGGGGCCCTACGAGCAGTACTTC.

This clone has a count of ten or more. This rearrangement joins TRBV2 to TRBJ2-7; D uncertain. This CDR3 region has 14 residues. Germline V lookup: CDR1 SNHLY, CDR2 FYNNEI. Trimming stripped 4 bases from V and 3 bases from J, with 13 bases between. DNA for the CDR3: TGTGCCAGCAGTGGGGCTAACACCAACTACGAGCAGTACTTC. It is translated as CASSGANTNYEQYF.

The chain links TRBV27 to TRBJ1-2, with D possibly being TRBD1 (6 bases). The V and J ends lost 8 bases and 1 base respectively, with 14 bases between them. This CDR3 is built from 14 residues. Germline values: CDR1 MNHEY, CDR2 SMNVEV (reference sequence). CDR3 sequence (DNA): TGTGCCAGCGCCTCCGGGGGCAGTAACTATGGCTACACCTTC. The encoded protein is CASASGGSNYGYTF.

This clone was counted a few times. This chain's CDR3 is CAWSLQRTADTQYF. The CDR3 DNA is TGTGCCTGGAGTTTACAACGGACAGCAGATACGCAGTATTTT. This sequence joins TRBV30 and TRBJ2-3; possibly TRBD1 for D (6 bases). The CDR3 is 14 residues long. V was cut by 2 bases and J by 4 bases, with 13 bases left in between. CDR1 is GTSNPN, CDR2 SVGIG, per germline (reference sequence).

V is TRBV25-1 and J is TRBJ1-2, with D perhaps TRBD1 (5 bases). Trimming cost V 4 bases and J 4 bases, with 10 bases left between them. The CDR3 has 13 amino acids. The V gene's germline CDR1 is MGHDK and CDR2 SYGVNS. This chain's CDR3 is CASSVGGVYGYTF. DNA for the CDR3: TGTGCCAGCAGTGTGGGAGGGGTCTATGGCTACACCTTC.

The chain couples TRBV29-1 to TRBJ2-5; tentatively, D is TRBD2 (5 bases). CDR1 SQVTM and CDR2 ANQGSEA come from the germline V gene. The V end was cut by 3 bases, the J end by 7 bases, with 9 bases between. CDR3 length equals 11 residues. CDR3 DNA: TGCAGCGTTGATTCCAGCGGGACCCAGTACTTC. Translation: CSVDSSGTQYF.

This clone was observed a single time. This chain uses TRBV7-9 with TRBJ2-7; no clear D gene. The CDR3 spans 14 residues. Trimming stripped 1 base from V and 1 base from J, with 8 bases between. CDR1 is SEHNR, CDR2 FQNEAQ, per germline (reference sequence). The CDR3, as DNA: TGTGCCAGCAGCTTAGAGTCCGAATCCTACGAGCAGTACTTC. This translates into CASSLESESYEQYF.